The T cell receptor (beta chain) described here comes from a study of blood T cell repertoires in COVID-19. Study-wide background: Spain, Italy and the United States supplied samples that represented acute and convalescent COVID-19. From T cells, B-cell-depleted T cells, or PBMCs came the material, which was cDNA or gDNA.

Self-reported history from a screening survey and questionnaire set each donor's cohort. Two consecutive negative NP/OP PCR tests, clearance, or resolved symptoms defined Cohort 3 recovery. The ends lost 3 bases at V and 8 bases at J; junction bases unmatched: 9. The germline V gene has CDR1 SGHAT and CDR2 FQNNGV. CDR3 size: 15 residues. Clones were sequenced by immunoSEQ multiplex PCR, and TCRdb holds only the in-frame ones, with some missing. The repertoire holds more than 110,000 clones, with roughly 89% as singletons. This chain connects TRBV11-2 to TRBJ2-1; 8 bases map to TRBD2. Material for sequencing was PBMCs or T cells enriched from blood (not recorded which). The receptor was derived from a man between 45 and 60 years old who had recovered from COVID-19. The CDR3 nucleotides read TGTGCCAGCAGCTTCTCGGGGGGGGCTGGGCATGAGCAGTTCTTC. Protein sequence: CASSFSGGAGHEQFF.